The T cell receptor beta chain under discussion was sequenced for a study of OX40 agonist ivuxolimab in advanced cancers. Study overall: Dose-escalation patients were diagnosed with hepatocellular carcinoma, melanoma, renal cell cancer or head and neck cancer. Study-wide results and limits: Still undetermined is the antigen specificity of the expanded peripheral T cells.

A word on this clone: Antigen: not known.

CDR1 is SGHTA, CDR2 FQGNSA, per germline. The V end was cut by 1 base, the J end by 1 base, with 7 bases between. This CDR3 is built from 14 residues. Sequencing was performed with immunoSEQ multiplex PCR; in TCRdb, only in-frame clones are kept and a portion is missing. The data hold some 73,000 clones, with 85% to 90% observed a single time. This TCR came from an adult with an advanced solid tumor such as melanoma, head and neck, liver or kidney cancer. V is TRBV7-2 and J is TRBJ2-5, with D hard to call. Here the sequenced sample was CD4+ or CD8+ T cells sorted from blood, taken in a trial of the OX40 agonist ivuxolimab. The CDR3 coding sequence is TGTGCCAGCAGCTTAGGAAACATCCAAGAGACCCAGTACTTC. It translates to CASSLGNIQETQYF.